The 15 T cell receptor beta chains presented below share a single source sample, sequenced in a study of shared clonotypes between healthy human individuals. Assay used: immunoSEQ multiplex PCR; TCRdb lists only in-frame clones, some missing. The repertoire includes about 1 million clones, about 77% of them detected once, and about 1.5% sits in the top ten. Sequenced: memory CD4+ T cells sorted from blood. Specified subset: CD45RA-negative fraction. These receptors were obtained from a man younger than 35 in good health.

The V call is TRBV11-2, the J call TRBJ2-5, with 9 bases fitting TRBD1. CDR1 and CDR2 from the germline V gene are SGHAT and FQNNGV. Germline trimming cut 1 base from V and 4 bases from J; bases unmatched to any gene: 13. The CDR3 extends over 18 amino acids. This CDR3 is CASSLVLGQGIQAETQYF. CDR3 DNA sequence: TGTGCCAGCAGCTTAGTCCTGGGACAGGGAATTCAAGCAGAGACCCAGTACTTC.

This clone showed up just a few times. Written as DNA, the CDR3 is TGTGCCAGCAGTGAGCTCCGGGACAATAAGGCGACTGAAGCTTTCTTT. This sequence encodes CASSELRDNKATEAFF. This chain connects TRBV6-4 to TRBJ1-1, with D maybe TRBD1 (6 bases). Germline CDR1 and CDR2: MRHNA and SNTAGT. Trimming removed 3 bases from V and 5 bases from J, with 19 bases in between. This CDR3 contains 16 residues.

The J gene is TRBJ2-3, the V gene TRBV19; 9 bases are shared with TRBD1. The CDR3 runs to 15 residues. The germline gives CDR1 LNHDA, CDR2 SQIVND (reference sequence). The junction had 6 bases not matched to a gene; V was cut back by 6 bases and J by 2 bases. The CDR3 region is CASSTRDRVTDTQYF. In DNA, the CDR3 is TGTGCCAGTAGCACCCGGGACAGGGTCACAGATACGCAGTATTTT.

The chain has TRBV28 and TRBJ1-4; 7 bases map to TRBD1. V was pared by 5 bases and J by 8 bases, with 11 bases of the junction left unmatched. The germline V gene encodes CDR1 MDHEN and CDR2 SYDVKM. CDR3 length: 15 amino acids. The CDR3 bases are TGTGCCAGCAGTGGGGCTGACAGGGCCAAGGAAAAACTGTTTTTT. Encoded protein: CASSGADRAKEKLFF.

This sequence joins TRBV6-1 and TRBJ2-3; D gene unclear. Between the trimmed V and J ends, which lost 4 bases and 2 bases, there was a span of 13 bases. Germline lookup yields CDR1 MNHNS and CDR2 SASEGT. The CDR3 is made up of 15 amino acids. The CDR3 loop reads CASSVDGRDTDTQYF. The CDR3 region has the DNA TGTGCCAGCAGTGTTGACGGACGAGACACAGATACGCAGTATTTT.

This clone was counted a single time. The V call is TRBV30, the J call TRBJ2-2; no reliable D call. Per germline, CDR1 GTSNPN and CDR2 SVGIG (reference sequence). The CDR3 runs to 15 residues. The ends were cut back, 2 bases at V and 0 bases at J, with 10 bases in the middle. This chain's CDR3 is CAWSIGRSNTGELFF. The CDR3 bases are TGTGCCTGGAGTATTGGACGATCGAACACCGGGGAGCTGTTTTTT. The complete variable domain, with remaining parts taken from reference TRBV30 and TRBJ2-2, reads SQTIHQWPATLVQPVGSPLSLECTVEGTSNPNLYWYRQAAGRGLQLLFYSVGIGQISSEVPQNLSASRPQDRQFILSSKKLLLSDSGFYLCAWSIGRSNTGELFFGEGSRLTVL.

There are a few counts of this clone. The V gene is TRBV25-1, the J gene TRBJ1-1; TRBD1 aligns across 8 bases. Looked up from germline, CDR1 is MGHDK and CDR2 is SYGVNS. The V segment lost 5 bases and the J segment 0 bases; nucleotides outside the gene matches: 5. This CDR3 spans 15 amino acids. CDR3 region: CASSPGTGLNTEAFF. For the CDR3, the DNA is TGTGCCAGCAGTCCCGGGACAGGTTTGAACACTGAAGCTTTCTTT.

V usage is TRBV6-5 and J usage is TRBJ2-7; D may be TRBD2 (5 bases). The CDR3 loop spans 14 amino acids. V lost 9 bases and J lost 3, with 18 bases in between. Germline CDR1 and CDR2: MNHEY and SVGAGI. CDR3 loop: CASGRAGEGYEQYF. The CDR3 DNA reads TGTGCCAGTGGGCGGGCAGGAGAAGGCTACGAGCAGTACTTC.

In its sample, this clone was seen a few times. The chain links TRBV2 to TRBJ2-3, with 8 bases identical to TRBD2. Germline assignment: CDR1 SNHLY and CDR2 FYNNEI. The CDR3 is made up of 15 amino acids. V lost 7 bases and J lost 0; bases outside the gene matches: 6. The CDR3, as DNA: TGTGCCAGCAACGCGGGGGGACGAAGCACAGATACGCAGTATTTT. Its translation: CASNAGGRSTDTQYF.

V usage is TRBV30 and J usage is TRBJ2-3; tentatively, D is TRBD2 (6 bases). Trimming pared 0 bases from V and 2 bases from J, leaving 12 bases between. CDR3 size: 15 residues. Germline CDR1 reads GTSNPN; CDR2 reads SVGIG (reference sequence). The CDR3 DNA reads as TGTGCCTGGAGTGTAGGGGCGGGATACACAGATACGCAGTATTTT. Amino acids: CAWSVGAGYTDTQYF. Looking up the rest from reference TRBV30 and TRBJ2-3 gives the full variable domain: SQTIHQWPATLVQPVGSPLSLECTVEGTSNPNLYWYRQAAGRGLQLLFYSVGIGQISSEVPQNLSASRPQDRQFILSSKKLLLSDSGFYLCAWSVGAGYTDTQYFGPGTRLTVL.

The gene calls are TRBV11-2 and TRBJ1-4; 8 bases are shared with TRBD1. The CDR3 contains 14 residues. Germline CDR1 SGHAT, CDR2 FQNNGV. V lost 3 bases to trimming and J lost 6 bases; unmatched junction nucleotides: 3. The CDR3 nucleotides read TGTGCCAGCAGCTTGAGGACAGGGTATGAAAAACTGTTTTTT. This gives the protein CASSLRTGYEKLFF.

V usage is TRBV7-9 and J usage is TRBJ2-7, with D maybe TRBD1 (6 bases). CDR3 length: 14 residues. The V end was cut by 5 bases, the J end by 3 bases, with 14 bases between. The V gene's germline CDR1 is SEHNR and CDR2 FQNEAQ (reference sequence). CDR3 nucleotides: TGTGCCAGCAGCCCCCGGGACATTCGCTACGAGCAGTACTTC. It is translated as CASSPRDIRYEQYF.

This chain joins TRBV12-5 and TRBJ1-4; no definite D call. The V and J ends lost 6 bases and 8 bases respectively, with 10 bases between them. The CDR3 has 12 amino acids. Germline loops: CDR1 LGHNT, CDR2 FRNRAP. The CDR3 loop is CASGLTREKLFF. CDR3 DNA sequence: TGTGCTAGTGGCTTGACCAGGGAAAAACTGTTTTTT.

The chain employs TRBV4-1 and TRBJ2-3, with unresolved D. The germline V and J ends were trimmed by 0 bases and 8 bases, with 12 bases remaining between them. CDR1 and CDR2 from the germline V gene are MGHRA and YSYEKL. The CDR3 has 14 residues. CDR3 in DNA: TGCGCCAGCAGCCAAGATTTATGGGCACTTACGCAGTATTTT. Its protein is CASSQDLWALTQYF.

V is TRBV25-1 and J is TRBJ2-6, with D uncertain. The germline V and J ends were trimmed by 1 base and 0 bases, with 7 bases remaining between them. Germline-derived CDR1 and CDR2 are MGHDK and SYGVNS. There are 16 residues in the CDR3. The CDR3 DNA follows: TGTGCCAGCAGTGAATCGACAACCTCTGGGGCCAACGTCCTGACTTTC. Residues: CASSESTTSGANVLTF.